This T cell receptor (beta chain) was recovered during a study of T-cell reconstitution after alpha-beta-depleted transplantation in children. The TCRbeta library incorporated unique molecular identifiers. TCRdb used MiXCR to reprocess the PCR reads, holding one entry per CDR3 protein. The sample contains 400,000 to 550,000 distinct CDR3 sequences, 10% to 13% of which appear only once. This CDR3 comprises 15 residues. V lost 6 bases, J lost 2 bases, and 16 bases lay in between. CDR1 is MNHEY and CDR2 is SVGEGT in the germline V gene. This clonotype was picked up many times. The source was PBMCs, collected before TCRalphabeta/CD19-depleted stem cell transplant. V gene TRBV6-2 or TRBV6-3 combines with J gene TRBJ1-2; no firm D call. The TCR sequence derives from a child aged 2-15 years with inherited bone marrow failure, due to receive a stem cell transplant. The CDR3 bases are TGTGCCAGCAGCCCCCGGCGGTTTCCCAACTATGGCTACACCTTC. It encodes CASSPRRFPNYGYTF.